The 21 T cell receptor beta chains given below trace back to one sample, sequenced in a study of untreated major depressive disorder. Profiling relied on immunoSEQ multiplex PCR, and the TCRdb table lists in-frame clones only, not all of them. The data show about 20,000 clones, around 87% seen once. Sequenced material: CD4+ T cells from PBMCs. These receptors came from a woman aged 25 to 45 in good health.

This clone was seen a single time. J is TRBJ2-5 and V is TRBV9; D may be TRBD1 (6 bases). V lost 3 bases to trimming and J lost 5 bases, with 14 bases between them. The germline V gene has CDR1 SGDLS and CDR2 YYNGEE. This CDR3 has 14 residues. The CDR3 loop reads CASSARDTEETQYF. CDR3 sequence (DNA): TGTGCCAGCAGCGCCAGGGACACCGAGGAGACCCAGTACTTC.

The CDR3 nucleotides read TGTGCCAGCAGTTTGGGACAGCTGGCTATTTGGGCCCAGTACTTC. It specifies CASSLGQLAIWAQYF. J is TRBJ2-5 and V is TRBV27, with 7 positions matching TRBD1. With V trimmed by 3 bases and J by 9 bases, 13 bases remained unmatched. Per germline, CDR1 MNHEY and CDR2 SMNVEV (reference sequence). The CDR3 is 15 amino acids.

The chain is built from TRBV29-1 and TRBJ1-2, with a tentative D call TRBD1 (5 bases). This CDR3 region has 12 residues. The V end was cut by 4 bases, the J end by 5 bases, with 11 bases between. Per germline, CDR1 SQVTM and CDR2 ANQGSEA. This chain's CDR3 is CSVAGLRYGYTF. CDR3 DNA: TGCAGCGTTGCAGGGTTGAGATATGGCTACACCTTC.

The chain uses TRBV27 and TRBJ2-2, with 11 bases identical to TRBD2. This CDR3 comprises 17 residues. From germline, CDR1 is MNHEY and CDR2 SMNVEV (reference sequence). The V segment lost 7 bases and the J segment 4 bases; nucleotides outside the gene matches: 11. The CDR3 sequence: CASILHLAGGPTGELFF. CDR3 sequence (DNA): TGTGCCAGCATCCTTCACCTAGCGGGGGGACCCACCGGGGAGCTGTTTTTT.

The chain couples TRBV6-5 to TRBJ2-4; D remains ambiguous. V was trimmed by 0 bases and J by 0 bases, leaving 6 bases between them. CDR1 is MNHEY, CDR2 SVGAGI, per germline. The CDR3 contains 15 residues. The CDR3 sequence: CASSYSSVAKNIQYF. The CDR3 bases are TGTGCCAGCAGTTACTCGTCAGTAGCCAAAAACATTCAGTACTTC.

This chain joins TRBV2 and TRBJ2-7, with TRBD2 matching 8 bases. Germline assignment: CDR1 SNHLY and CDR2 FYNNEI. CDR3 size: 14 residues. The V gene end was trimmed by 4 bases and the J gene end by 1 base; junction bases not matched to a gene: 3. CDR3 in amino acids: CASSAPGGSYEQYF. The CDR3 region has the DNA TGTGCCAGCAGTGCCCCGGGGGGGTCCTACGAGCAGTACTTC.

The V gene is TRBV4-3, the J gene TRBJ1-2, with D unresolved. This CDR3 spans 13 amino acids. Germline assignment: CDR1 LGHNA and CDR2 YSLEER. The V gene lost 0 bases and the J gene lost 7 bases, with 9 bases spanning the gap. The CDR3 DNA follows: TGCGCCAGCAGCCAAGATCAGAATACTGGCTACACCTTC. As protein: CASSQDQNTGYTF.

The chain links TRBV2 to TRBJ2-2, with TRBD1 as a possible D gene (5 bases). The CDR3 is 15 residues long. V lost 6 bases and J 3 bases, leaving 14 bases between the germline ends. Germline V gene data show CDR1 as SNHLY and CDR2 as FYNNEI. The CDR3 reads CASSGQGSDTGELFF. The CDR3 DNA sequence: TGTGCCAGCAGCGGGCAGGGCTCTGACACCGGGGAGCTGTTTTTT.

This chain connects TRBV7-9 to TRBJ1-2; D uncertain. V was cut by 8 bases and J by 4 bases, with 14 bases left in between. The V gene's germline CDR1 is SEHNR and CDR2 FQNEAQ (reference sequence). This CDR3 region has 13 residues. In DNA form, the CDR3 reads TGTGCCAGCTCATTCAGCGGCCCCTATGGCTACACCTTC. This sequence encodes CASSFSGPYGYTF.

This chain uses TRBV2 with TRBJ2-5, with TRBD2 identical over 11 bases. Germline CDR1 and CDR2: SNHLY and FYNNEI. With 1 base clipped from V and 3 bases from J, the junction kept 4 bases outside the gene matches. This CDR3 has 16 amino acids. DNA of the CDR3: TGTGCCAGCAGTGAAGTAGCGACTAGCGGGGAAGAGACCCAGTACTTC. Translated: CASSEVATSGEETQYF.

The V call is TRBV5-4, the J call TRBJ2-1; 11 nucleotides line up with TRBD2. J lost 3 bases, V lost 3 bases, and 5 bases had no gene match. Per germline, CDR1 SGHNT and CDR2 YYREEE (reference sequence). The CDR3 totals 16 residues. The CDR3 DNA sequence: TGTGCCAGCAGCTCTCCGCTAGCGGGGGGCTACAATGAGCAGTTCTTC. Translating gives CASSSPLAGGYNEQFF. Supplemented by reference TRBV5-4 and TRBJ2-1, the full variable domain reads ETGVTQSPTHLIKTRGQQVTLRCSSQSGHNTVSWYQQALGQGPQFIFQYYREEENGRGNFPPRFSGLQFPNYSSELNVNALELDDSALYLCASSSPLAGGYNEQFFGPGTRLTVL.

The chain joins TRBV21-1 to TRBJ2-6; no DNA check was done on the table's D call, TRBD1. TRBV21-1 is a pseudogene segment. The CDR3 consists of 16 residues. In DNA form, the CDR3 reads TGTGCCAGCAGCAAAAAGGACAGGGCTGGGGCCAACGTCCTGACTTTC. It codes for CASSKKDRAGANVLTF.

This chain joins TRBV5-1 and TRBJ2-6; D remains ambiguous. V lost 4 bases, J lost 1 base, and 12 bases lay in between. The V gene's germline CDR1 is SGHRS and CDR2 YFSETQ. The CDR3 contains 16 residues. In DNA, the CDR3 is TGCGCCAGCAGCATACCAGGTGATTCTGGGGCCAACGTCCTGACTTTC. Protein product: CASSIPGDSGANVLTF. The full variable domain, completed using reference TRBV5-1 and TRBJ2-6, is KAGVTQTPRYLIKTRGQQVTLSCSPISGHRSVSWYQQTPGQGLQFLFEYFSETQRNKGNFPGRFSGRQFSNSRSEMNVSTLELGDSALYLCASSIPGDSGANVLTFGAGSRLTVL.

The V gene is TRBV4-3, the J gene TRBJ2-2, with D unresolved. Trimming took off 0 bases at V and 4 bases at J, with 6 bases between the two ends. This CDR3 contains 14 residues. The germline gives CDR1 LGHNA, CDR2 YSLEER. The CDR3 is CASSQDVGTGELFF. CDR3 coding DNA: TGCGCCAGCAGCCAAGATGTAGGCACCGGGGAGCTGTTTTTT.

The chain is built from TRBV18 and TRBJ2-1; D may be TRBD1 (6 bases). Looked up from germline, CDR1 is KGHSH and CDR2 is LQKENI. The CDR3 consists of 16 residues. V lost 2 bases and J lost 3, with 14 bases in between. The CDR3 is CASSPTQGSLYNEQFF. In DNA form, the CDR3 reads TGTGCCAGCTCACCAACGCAGGGGTCGCTCTACAATGAGCAGTTCTTC.

The DNA for the CDR3 is TGTGCCTGGAGGAGGAACCCACGAATAGGTGGCTACACCTTC. It specifies CAWRRNPRIGGYTF. The chain uses TRBV30 and TRBJ1-2; unclear D gene. The CDR3 runs to 14 residues. Germline V lookup: CDR1 GTSNPN, CDR2 SVGIG (reference sequence). Between the trimmed V and J ends, which lost 3 bases and 7 bases, there was a span of 18 bases.

This sequence joins TRBV1 and TRBJ1-2; TRBD1 is taken as the D call from the table, unchecked against the DNA. TRBV1 represents a pseudogene. The CDR3 has 15 residues. As DNA, the CDR3 is TGCACCAGCAGCCAAGGAGGCAGGGTGGAGAATGGCTACACCTTC. This translates into CTSSQGGRVENGYTF.

The chain joins TRBV27 to TRBJ2-3; no clear D gene. V was pared by 5 bases and J by 2 bases, with 14 bases between. There are 15 residues in the CDR3. Per germline, CDR1 MNHEY and CDR2 SMNVEV (reference sequence). This CDR3 reads CASSPFSRTTDTQYF. CDR3 bases: TGTGCCAGCAGTCCGTTCTCTAGGACCACAGATACGCAGTATTTT.

This chain connects TRBV4-3 to TRBJ2-6; D may be TRBD2 (6 bases). From germline, CDR1 is LGHNA and CDR2 YSLEER. The CDR3 runs 17 residues. The V end lost 2 bases, the J end lost 9 bases, and 20 bases lay between the germline ends. CDR3 residues: CASSQIHSNQGGNVLTF. In DNA, the CDR3 is TGCGCCAGCAGCCAAATTCATTCGAATCAGGGAGGCAACGTCCTGACTTTC.

This chain links TRBV5-4 with TRBJ1-1, with 11 bases fitting TRBD1. Trimming took 4 bases from V and 6 from J; bases not matched to a gene: 2. This CDR3 is built from 13 residues. The germline CDR1 and CDR2 sequences are SGHNT and YYREEE (reference sequence). CDR3 sequence (DNA): TGTGCCAGCAGCCAGGACAGGGGGCCTGAAGCTTTCTTT. Its translation is CASSQDRGPEAFF. The full variable domain, its missing parts supplied by reference TRBV5-4 and TRBJ1-1, is ETGVTQSPTHLIKTRGQQVTLRCSSQSGHNTVSWYQQALGQGPQFIFQYYREEENGRGNFPPRFSGLQFPNYSSELNVNALELDDSALYLCASSQDRGPEAFFGQGTRLTVV.

The chain employs TRBV28 and TRBJ1-1; D is undetermined. The germline gives CDR1 MDHEN, CDR2 SYDVKM. This CDR3 contains 13 residues. Trimming pared 4 bases from V and 3 bases from J, leaving 9 bases between. The CDR3 nucleotides are TGTGCCAGCAGTTCGGGTGATGACACTGAAGCTTTCTTT. Translating gives CASSSGDDTEAFF. The variable domain in full, completed from reference TRBV28 and TRBJ1-1, reads DVKVTQSSRYLVKRTGEKVFLECVQDMDHENMFWYRQDPGLGLRLIYFSYDVKMKEKGDIPEGYSVSREKKERFSLILESASTNQTSMYLCASSSGDDTEAFFGQGTRLTVV.